The clone carrying this TCR beta chain was seen repeatedly, ten times or more. The germline V gene has CDR1 MDHEN and CDR2 SYDVKM. This CDR3 has 15 residues. Germline trimming cut 6 bases from V and 4 bases from J; bases unmatched to any gene: 8. Via MiXCR, TCRdb re-called the PCR reads, giving one row per CDR3 protein. The repertoire holds roughly 300,000 distinct CDR3 sequences, with roughly 24% as singletons. The sample is drawn from a study of molecular identifiers for immune sequencing clone quantification. V usage is TRBV28 and J usage is TRBJ1-5; TRBD1 matches at 8 bases. Specimen: naive CD8+ T cells from blood, with Jurkat cell RNA spiked in. The subset here: FACS-sorted CD8+CD4-CCR7+CD45RA+ naive T cells. The sequence came from a human donor in good health. Some libraries in this study had Jurkat cell RNA spiked in. The DNA of the CDR3 is TGTGCCAGCAGCGAACAGGGGGTGAAGAATCAGCCCCAGCATTTT. Translation gives CASSEQGVKNQPQHF. Combining the CDR3 with reference TRBV28 and TRBJ1-5 gives the whole variable domain DVKVTQSSRYLVKRTGEKVFLECVQDMDHENMFWYRQDPGLGLRLIYFSYDVKMKEKGDIPEGYSVSREKKERFSLILESASTNQTSMYLCASSEQGVKNQPQHFGDGTRLSIL.